The source of this TCR beta chain is a study of OX40 agonist ivuxolimab in advanced cancers. Profiled with immunoSEQ multiplex PCR; TCRdb holds only in-frame clones, not every one. The table lists around 92,000 clones, just under 95% of them singletons. V was trimmed by 0 bases and J by 0 bases, leaving 18 bases between them. In germline, CDR1 is MGHRA, CDR2 YSYEKL. The CDR3 is made up of 19 amino acids. V is TRBV4-1 and J is TRBJ2-1; tentatively, D is TRBD1 or TRBD2 (6 bases each). Sequences were derived from CD4+ or CD8+ T cells sorted from blood, sampled in a trial of the OX40 agonist ivuxolimab. The clonotype comes from an adult with an advanced solid tumor such as melanoma, head and neck, liver or kidney cancer. CDR3 loop: CASSQDGGGLRSSYNEQFF. For the CDR3, the DNA is TGCGCCAGCAGCCAAGATGGAGGGGGGCTCCGAAGCTCCTACAATGAGCAGTTCTTC.